A selection of T cell receptor beta chains follows, all from one sample in a study of T cell responses to AZD1222 COVID-19 vaccine. Measured with immunoSEQ multiplex PCR; TCRdb has only the in-frame clones, and not every one. The sample lists over 120,000 clones; about 93% were seen once. The material was peripheral blood, obtained on day 0 of AZD1222 vaccination. Source of these receptors: an adult in good health. Each CDR3 is given with its conserved first and last residue. A D gene is named only where the DNA matches it firmly. Where a row states a size, it is once, few, many or the class of an expanded clone; other rows omit it.

v_call	d_call	clone_size	j_call	cdr3_nt	cdr3_aa
TRBV6-5	NA	NA	TRBJ1-1	TGTGCCAGCAATAAAAGGGCCACTGAAGCTTTCTTT	CASNKRATEAFF
TRBV6-5	NA	NA	TRBJ2-3	TGTGCCAGCAGTTACTCGACGGGGGTCCCAGATACGCAGTATTTT	CASSYSTGVPDTQYF
TRBV18	NA	NA	TRBJ1-1	TGTGCCACCTCGCTTACAGCTACGAACACTGAAGCTTTCTTT	CATSLTATNTEAFF
TRBV6-6	NA	NA	TRBJ1-2	TGTGCCAGCAGTTTTGGGTGGGAGGAGGGCTACACCTTC	CASSFGWEEGYTF
TRBV12-5	NA	NA	TRBJ2-1	TGTGCTAGTGGTTTGGCGGGGGAGTACAATGAGCAGTTCTTC	CASGLAGEYNEQFF
TRBV5-1	NA	NA	TRBJ2-3	TGCGCCAGCAGCTTCCTCCCGGGGGGCCATGGCACAGATACGCAGTATTTT	CASSFLPGGHGTDTQYF
TRBV6-5	NA	once	TRBJ1-3	TGTGCCAGCAGTTACGCCCCGACAGGCAGCGGAAACACCATATATTTT	CASSYAPTGSGNTIYF
TRBV28	NA	NA	TRBJ1-1	TGTGCCAGCAGTTCGACCACTGAAGCTTTCTTT	CASSSTTEAFF
TRBV30	NA	NA	TRBJ1-1	TGTGCCTGGAAGTCAGGGGAGGACACTGAAGCTTTCTTT	CAWKSGEDTEAFF
TRBV6-5	NA	NA	TRBJ1-1	TGTGCCAGCAGTCTCCAGGACGGTTGGGGCCTTGAAGCTTTCTTT	CASSLQDGWGLEAFF
TRBV5-1	NA	NA	TRBJ2-7	TGCGCCAGCAGCTTGGCCCCGACAGCGTATACGGTCTACGAGCAGTACTTC	CASSLAPTAYTVYEQYF
TRBV6-2/TRBV6-3	TRBD2	NA	TRBJ2-2	TGTGCCAGCAGCCCTTTGACGGGGGGGCCCCCCGGGGAGCTGTTTTTT	CASSPLTGGPPGELFF
TRBV5-1	NA	NA	TRBJ1-2	TGCGCCAGCAGCACAGTCACTAACTATGGCTACACCTTC	CASSTVTNYGYTF
TRBV12-3/TRBV12-4	NA	NA	TRBJ1-1	TGTGCCAGCAGTTTCGGGGCGATCCCTGAAGCTTTCTTT	CASSFGAIPEAFF
TRBV18	NA	NA	TRBJ2-5	TGTGCCAGCTCACCCTCCAAGACAGTACAAGAGACCCAGTACTTC	CASSPSKTVQETQYF
TRBV9	NA	NA	TRBJ1-4	TGTGCCAGCAGCGTATCTCCAGGCCCGAATGAAAAACTGTTTTTT	CASSVSPGPNEKLFF
TRBV5-1	NA	NA	TRBJ1-2	TGCGCCAGCAGCCCCTCAGGACCCTTGATCTATGGCTACACCTTC	CASSPSGPLIYGYTF
TRBV30	NA	NA	TRBJ1-2	TGTGCCGGAATTATCCCTAACTATGGCTACACCTTC	CAGIIPNYGYTF
TRBV7-9	TRBD2	NA	TRBJ2-7	TGTGCCAGCAGCTTAGGGGACTACGTATCCGAGCAGTACTTC	CASSLGDYVSEQYF
TRBV29-1	NA	NA	TRBJ1-4	TGCAGCGCCTTTAATGAAAAACTGTTTTTT	CSAFNEKLFF
TRBV30	NA	NA	TRBJ1-2	TGTGCCTGGAATGGGGAGAGCTATGGCTACACCTTC	CAWNGESYGYTF
TRBV30	NA	NA	TRBJ1-2	TGTGCCTGGAGTGTGGGGAGGGTTTATTATGGCTACACCTTC	CAWSVGRVYYGYTF
TRBV4-2	NA	NA	TRBJ2-1	TGTGCCAGCAGCCAAGATCGACAGGACGATCCCTACAATGAGCAGTTCTTC	CASSQDRQDDPYNEQFF
TRBV30	NA	NA	TRBJ1-1	TGTGCCTGGAGCCTTATGACCGAAGCTTTCTTT	CAWSLMTEAFF
TRBV27	NA	NA	TRBJ2-7	TGTGCCAGCAGTTTTGGGCTTCACTACGAGCAGTACTTC	CASSFGLHYEQYF
TRBV28	TRBD1	NA	TRBJ1-3	TGTGCCAGCAGTTCCGGACAGGGTGGTGGAAACACCATATATTTT	CASSSGQGGGNTIYF
TRBV18	TRBD1	NA	TRBJ1-1	TGTGCCAGCTCACCACGGACAGGGGGCTTCGAGATGAACACTGAAGCTTTCTTT	CASSPRTGGFEMNTEAFF
TRBV29-1	TRBD2	NA	TRBJ2-3	TGCAGCGTTCGGGGGGGCTGGACAGATACGCAGTATTTT	CSVRGGWTDTQYF
TRBV7-9	NA	NA	TRBJ1-2	TGTGCCAGCAGCTTTTCCCGACCCTTCCCTGACAGGCCTAACTATGGCTACACCTTC	CASSFSRPFPDRPNYGYTF
TRBV2	TRBD1	NA	TRBJ1-4	TGTGCCACCCAGGACAGGGGAGGCGAAAAACTGTTTTTT	CATQDRGGEKLFF
TRBV10-3	NA	NA	TRBJ1-1	TGTGCCACCCGACCGCCTGGGGCTGAAGCTTTCTTT	CATRPPGAEAFF
TRBV7-9	NA	NA	TRBJ1-1	TGTGCCAGCAGCTTAGCTGGTACTGAAGCTTTCTTT	CASSLAGTEAFF
TRBV3-1/TRBV3-2	NA	NA	TRBJ1-5	TGTGCCAGCAGCCAGGGGGCTGATCAGCCCCAGCATTTT	CASSQGADQPQHF
TRBV11-2	NA	NA	TRBJ1-5	TGTGCCAGCAGCTACGATCATAGCAATCAGCCCCAGCATTTT	CASSYDHSNQPQHF
TRBV5-5	TRBD1	NA	TRBJ1-5	TGTGCCAGCAGTCCGTGGGACAGGGGACCGTATAGCAATCAGCCCCAGCATTTT	CASSPWDRGPYSNQPQHF
TRBV11-2	NA	NA	TRBJ1-1	TGTGCCAGCAGCTTCAACAGCGTCACTGAAGCTTTCTTT	CASSFNSVTEAFF
TRBV14	NA	few	TRBJ1-1	TGTGCCAGCAGCCACTTCGGACGGGGAACGACTGAAGCTTTCTTT	CASSHFGRGTTEAFF
TRBV9	NA	NA	TRBJ1-2	TGTGCCAGCAGCCCCATCGCGGGGGAAGGCTACACCTTC	CASSPIAGEGYTF
TRBV19	TRBD2	NA	TRBJ2-3	TGTGCCAGACCCCGGGACTACACAGATACGCAGTATTTT	CARPRDYTDTQYF
TRBV7-8	NA	few	TRBJ1-6	TGTGCCAGCAGCCCGCAATTTGCGGTATGGGGTTCACCCCTCCACTTT	CASSPQFAVWGSPLHF
TRBV3-1/TRBV3-2	TRBD2	NA	TRBJ2-5	TGTGCCAGCAGCCATTCGGCGGGGGAAGAGACCCAGTACTTC	CASSHSAGEETQYF
TRBV4-1	TRBD2	NA	TRBJ2-7	TGCGCCAGCAGCCAAGTGGGAGGGGACGAAGGGCAGTACTTC	CASSQVGGDEGQYF
TRBV5-6	TRBD1	NA	TRBJ1-1	TGTGCCAGCAGCACGACAGGGGGCTTCATGAACACTGAAGCTTTCTTT	CASSTTGGFMNTEAFF
TRBV15	NA	NA	TRBJ2-3	TGTGCCACCAGCAGGTTTGGGGATACGCAGTATTTT	CATSRFGDTQYF
TRBV30	NA	NA	TRBJ1-1	TGTGCCTGGAGTGTTTGGCGGGGAAACACTGAAGCTTTCTTT	CAWSVWRGNTEAFF
TRBV6-5	NA	NA	TRBJ1-2	TGTGCCAGCAGTTACGGGGCACAGAGCTATGGCTACACCTTC	CASSYGAQSYGYTF
TRBV5-5	TRBD2	NA	TRBJ2-7	TGTGCCAGCAGCTTGGGTCTAGCGGGGGGGATTTCCTACGAGCAGTACTTC	CASSLGLAGGISYEQYF
TRBV9	TRBD1	NA	TRBJ1-3	TGTGCCAGCAGCGCGGACACAGGGGCCCCACCTGGAAACACCATATATTTT	CASSADTGAPPGNTIYF